Listed below are T cell receptor beta chains from one sample, sequenced in a study of blood T cell repertoires in COVID-19. Data came from immunoSEQ multiplex PCR; TCRdb stores just in-frame clones and leaves some out. The data hold roughly 71,000 clones, with roughly 90% observed a single time. The sample was peripheral blood. These receptors originate from a man aged 45-65 years with acute or convalescent COVID-19. CDR3s include the opening cysteine and the closing phenylalanine or tryptophan. The order of the fields is clone size, D gene, J gene, V gene, CDR3 DNA, CDR3 protein. The D gene is left open where the match is weak. Expanded clones get a size class; other rows say once, few or many, or leave the size out.

abundance: -; d_gene: TRBD2; j_gene: TRBJ2-3; v_gene: TRBV5-1; CDR3nt: TGCGCCAGCAGCTTGGCTAGCGGGGGCACAGATACGCAGTATTTT; CDR3aa: CASSLASGGTDTQYF
abundance: -; d_gene: -; j_gene: TRBJ2-7; v_gene: TRBV4-1; CDR3nt: TGCGCCAGCAGCCACCAGGGTGTTGGGTACGAGCAGTACTTC; CDR3aa: CASSHQGVGYEQYF
abundance: -; d_gene: TRBD1; j_gene: TRBJ2-3; v_gene: TRBV6-5; CDR3nt: TGTGCCAGCAGAAAAGAGGACAGGCCGGGAGATACGCAGTATTTT; CDR3aa: CASRKEDRPGDTQYF
abundance: -; d_gene: TRBD2; j_gene: TRBJ2-1; v_gene: TRBV13; CDR3nt: TGTGCCAGCAGCCCACCGGGACTACCTTCCTACAATGAGCAGTTCTTC; CDR3aa: CASSPPGLPSYNEQFF
abundance: few; d_gene: TRBD2; j_gene: TRBJ2-5; v_gene: TRBV3-1/TRBV3-2; CDR3nt: TGTGCCAGCAGCCTGAGGGCCGCGGGGGGACGCCAAGAGGCCCAGTACTTC; CDR3aa: CASSLRAAGGRQEAQYF
abundance: -; d_gene: TRBD1; j_gene: TRBJ2-7; v_gene: TRBV6-4; CDR3nt: TGTGCCAGGGCCGGGACAGACGCCTACGAGCAGTACTTC; CDR3aa: CARAGTDAYEQYF
abundance: -; d_gene: -; j_gene: TRBJ1-2; v_gene: TRBV27; CDR3nt: TGTGCCAGCAGAGCAGGGGAAATCTATGGCTACACCTTC; CDR3aa: CASRAGEIYGYTF
abundance: -; d_gene: -; j_gene: TRBJ1-1; v_gene: TRBV27; CDR3nt: TGTGCCAGCAGCCTTAGGTCGGGGTCGAACACTGAAGCTTTCTTT; CDR3aa: CASSLRSGSNTEAFF
abundance: -; d_gene: -; j_gene: TRBJ1-2; v_gene: TRBV3-1/TRBV3-2; CDR3nt: TGTGCCAGCAGCCAAGATTTGGCCAGGGCTAACTATGGCTACACCTTC; CDR3aa: CASSQDLARANYGYTF
abundance: -; d_gene: TRBD1; j_gene: TRBJ2-1; v_gene: TRBV10-1; CDR3nt: TGCGCCAGCAGTGAGACGACAGGGATGGATGAGCAGTTCTTC; CDR3aa: CASSETTGMDEQFF
abundance: -; d_gene: TRBD2; j_gene: TRBJ2-5; v_gene: TRBV18; CDR3nt: TGTGCCAGCTCACCACTACCTAGCGGGGGCACAGAGACCCAGTACTTC; CDR3aa: CASSPLPSGGTETQYF
abundance: -; d_gene: TRBD1; j_gene: TRBJ1-3; v_gene: TRBV10-3; CDR3nt: TGTGCCGTTGGGACAGGAGCTGGAAACACCATATATTTT; CDR3aa: CAVGTGAGNTIYF
abundance: few; d_gene: TRBD1; j_gene: TRBJ2-7; v_gene: TRBV9; CDR3nt: TGTGCCAGCAGCGCAAACAGGGGGCCCACCTACGAGCAGTACTTC; CDR3aa: CASSANRGPTYEQYF
abundance: once; d_gene: -; j_gene: TRBJ1-2; v_gene: TRBV19; CDR3nt: TGTGCCAGTGCGGACTCCCTCTACGGCTACACCTTC; CDR3aa: CASADSLYGYTF
abundance: -; d_gene: -; j_gene: TRBJ1-4; v_gene: TRBV5-1; CDR3nt: TGCGCCAGCTCCCCAGCGGCAACTAATGAAAAACTGTTTTTT; CDR3aa: CASSPAATNEKLFF
abundance: -; d_gene: -; j_gene: TRBJ1-5; v_gene: TRBV19; CDR3nt: TGTGCCAGTAGTGGACAGAACAATCAGCCCCAGCATTTT; CDR3aa: CASSGQNNQPQHF
abundance: -; d_gene: -; j_gene: TRBJ2-3; v_gene: TRBV9; CDR3nt: TGTGCCAGCAGCGTGGGCATAAACAGTTACTCGTTTTACACAGATACGCAGTATTTT; CDR3aa: CASSVGINSYSFYTDTQYF
abundance: -; d_gene: TRBD1; j_gene: TRBJ1-1; v_gene: TRBV4-2; CDR3nt: TGTGCCAGCAGCCAGGACAGGGGGCGCCGAGGTAACACTGAAGCTTTCTTT; CDR3aa: CASSQDRGRRGNTEAFF
abundance: -; d_gene: -; j_gene: TRBJ2-1; v_gene: TRBV11-2; CDR3nt: TGTGCCAGCAGCTTAGGAACAGACGATGAGCAGTTCTTC; CDR3aa: CASSLGTDDEQFF
abundance: -; d_gene: -; j_gene: TRBJ1-2; v_gene: TRBV6-5; CDR3nt: TGTGCCAGCAGTTCCGCCGACGGACTCTCTGGCTACACCTTC; CDR3aa: CASSSADGLSGYTF
abundance: -; d_gene: TRBD1; j_gene: TRBJ1-5; v_gene: TRBV27; CDR3nt: TGTGCCAGCAGAACCGGGACAGGGGATAGCAATCAGCCCCAGCATTTT; CDR3aa: CASRTGTGDSNQPQHF
abundance: -; d_gene: -; j_gene: TRBJ2-5; v_gene: TRBV18; CDR3nt: TGTGCCAGCTCACAAGGACAGCCCTTGGGGGAGACCCAGTACTTC; CDR3aa: CASSQGQPLGETQYF
abundance: -; d_gene: -; j_gene: TRBJ1-3; v_gene: TRBV5-1; CDR3nt: TGCGCCAGTTCTTATGGAAACACCATATATTTT; CDR3aa: CASSYGNTIYF
abundance: -; d_gene: TRBD2; j_gene: TRBJ2-3; v_gene: TRBV15; CDR3nt: TGTGCCACCAGCAGGAGCACCCTAGCGGGGGAGGCAGATACGCAGTATTTT; CDR3aa: CATSRSTLAGEADTQYF
abundance: -; d_gene: TRBD1; j_gene: TRBJ1-5; v_gene: TRBV5-5; CDR3nt: TGTGCCAGCAGCCCACCGGGACAGATGCAGCCCCAGCATTTT; CDR3aa: CASSPPGQMQPQHF
abundance: few; d_gene: -; j_gene: TRBJ1-2; v_gene: TRBV5-6; CDR3nt: TGTGCCAGCAGCTTCCCGCGCAGGGGCATACTCTTAACCAACTATGGCTACACCTTC; CDR3aa: CASSFPRRGILLTNYGYTF
abundance: -; d_gene: -; j_gene: TRBJ1-1; v_gene: TRBV18; CDR3nt: TGTGCCAGCTCATTCCAGGACCCAGGGAATACTGAAGCTTTCTTT; CDR3aa: CASSFQDPGNTEAFF
abundance: -; d_gene: -; j_gene: TRBJ2-4; v_gene: TRBV2; CDR3nt: TGTGCCAGCAGTTCGGGTTCCAAAAACATTCAGTACTTC; CDR3aa: CASSSGSKNIQYF
abundance: -; d_gene: -; j_gene: TRBJ1-1; v_gene: TRBV10-3; CDR3nt: TGTGCCATCATGGGCAGTTTGAGGGAAACTGAAGCTTTCTTT; CDR3aa: CAIMGSLRETEAFF
abundance: -; d_gene: -; j_gene: TRBJ2-4; v_gene: TRBV7-3; CDR3nt: TGTGCCAGCAGCATCGACAGAAGAGACATTCAGTACTTC; CDR3aa: CASSIDRRDIQYF
abundance: -; d_gene: -; j_gene: TRBJ1-4; v_gene: TRBV12-3/TRBV12-4; CDR3nt: TGTGCCAGCAGTTTCCAACGGGGAAAACTGTTTTTT; CDR3aa: CASSFQRGKLFF
abundance: -; d_gene: TRBD1; j_gene: TRBJ1-4; v_gene: TRBV6-1; CDR3nt: TGTGCCAGCAGTGCAGGACAGGGGCCGGATACGGAAAAACTGTTTTTT; CDR3aa: CASSAGQGPDTEKLFF
abundance: -; d_gene: TRBD1; j_gene: TRBJ1-4; v_gene: TRBV29-1; CDR3nt: TGCAGCGTTGCCAACAGGGGGACTAATGAAAAACTGTTTTTT; CDR3aa: CSVANRGTNEKLFF
abundance: -; d_gene: TRBD1; j_gene: TRBJ2-3; v_gene: TRBV5-1; CDR3nt: TGCGCCAGCAGCTTGGAGAGACAGGGGTATACGCAGTATTTT; CDR3aa: CASSLERQGYTQYF
abundance: -; d_gene: TRBD1; j_gene: TRBJ2-5; v_gene: TRBV5-8; CDR3nt: TGTGCCAGCAGGACCACAGGGGGGTGGGAGACCCAGTACTTC; CDR3aa: CASRTTGGWETQYF
abundance: few; d_gene: TRBD2; j_gene: TRBJ2-7; v_gene: TRBV28; CDR3nt: TGTGCCAGCAGTTTGAGAACTAGCGGGGCCTCCTACGAGCAGTACTTC; CDR3aa: CASSLRTSGASYEQYF
abundance: -; d_gene: -; j_gene: TRBJ1-2; v_gene: TRBV5-1; CDR3nt: TGCGCCAGCCGAACCTTGCAGGGGAACTATGGCTACACCTTC; CDR3aa: CASRTLQGNYGYTF
abundance: -; d_gene: -; j_gene: TRBJ2-3; v_gene: TRBV6-4; CDR3nt: TGTGCCAGCAGTGACTTTTACCGAACACCGACTAGCACAGATACGCAGTATTTT; CDR3aa: CASSDFYRTPTSTDTQYF
abundance: -; d_gene: -; j_gene: TRBJ1-1; v_gene: TRBV5-1; CDR3nt: TGCGCCAGCAGCTTGGAGGCAGGGGCGAACACTGAAGCTTTCTTT; CDR3aa: CASSLEAGANTEAFF
abundance: -; d_gene: TRBD1; j_gene: TRBJ1-5; v_gene: TRBV13; CDR3nt: TGTGCCAGCAGCTGGGGACAGGGGAGGAGCAATCAGCCCCAGCATTTT; CDR3aa: CASSWGQGRSNQPQHF
abundance: -; d_gene: TRBD1; j_gene: TRBJ1-1; v_gene: TRBV19; CDR3nt: TGTGCCAGTAGTCAGCAGGGGGCGCGAACTGAAGCTTTCTTT; CDR3aa: CASSQQGARTEAFF
abundance: -; d_gene: TRBD1; j_gene: TRBJ1-3; v_gene: TRBV4-1; CDR3nt: TGCGCCAGCAGCCACGGCCGGGACAGGGTAAACACCATATATTTT; CDR3aa: CASSHGRDRVNTIYF
abundance: -; d_gene: -; j_gene: TRBJ2-5; v_gene: TRBV9; CDR3nt: TGTGCCAGCAGCGTAGGTTTAGCGTACCAAGAGACCCAGTACTTC; CDR3aa: CASSVGLAYQETQYF
abundance: -; d_gene: TRBD1; j_gene: TRBJ1-4; v_gene: TRBV10-1; CDR3nt: TGCGCCAGCAGCGCTGGACAGGGGCCTAATGAAAAACTGTTTTTT; CDR3aa: CASSAGQGPNEKLFF
abundance: -; d_gene: TRBD1; j_gene: TRBJ1-2; v_gene: TRBV6-5; CDR3nt: TGTGCCAGCAGGATACAGGGGGCTGGAAGCTATGGCTACACCTTC; CDR3aa: CASRIQGAGSYGYTF
abundance: -; d_gene: TRBD1; j_gene: TRBJ1-1; v_gene: TRBV19; CDR3nt: TGTGCCAGTAGTATCCGAGGGGGCCCAGCTGAAGCTTTCTTT; CDR3aa: CASSIRGGPAEAFF
abundance: -; d_gene: TRBD1; j_gene: TRBJ1-6; v_gene: TRBV3-1/TRBV3-2; CDR3nt: TGTGCCAGCAGCCTCCGACAGGGTATTTCACCCCTCCACTTT; CDR3aa: CASSLRQGISPLHF
abundance: -; d_gene: TRBD1; j_gene: TRBJ1-1; v_gene: TRBV27; CDR3nt: TGTGCCAGCAGTTTATCTACAGGGGTCGGGAACACTGAAGCTTTCTTT; CDR3aa: CASSLSTGVGNTEAFF
abundance: once; d_gene: -; j_gene: TRBJ2-7; v_gene: TRBV19; CDR3nt: TGTGCCAGTAGTATAGCGGGAGACGAGCAGTACTTC; CDR3aa: CASSIAGDEQYF